This TCR beta chain was profiled in a study of vaccination and CD4 T cells after COVID-19. Sequencing of DNA taken from cultured CD4+ T cells relied on the Oncomine TCR Beta short-read assay. TCRdb independently ran MiXCR on the PCR reads; one entry per CDR3 protein. The profile shows 18,000 or so distinct CDR3 sequences, 51% of them singletons. Concerning this clonotype: The antigen is unknown.

Noted time point: late sampling 161 to 241 days after vaccination in a few convalescent patients. Described treatment: approximately 11-day PBMC culture with coronavirus spike peptide pools or control peptides (ViraFEST assay). Sequences were derived from CD4+ T cells from blood, cultured in vitro, sampled about 7 months after SARS-CoV-2 vaccination. The clonotype originates from a human donor who had recovered from COVID-19.

The CDR3 loop reads CASSEPGQGASQFF. CDR3 sequence (DNA): TGTGCCAGCAGCGAACCCGGACAGGGGGCTTCGCAGTTCTTC. This chain links TRBV25-1 with TRBJ2-1; 11 positions agree with TRBD1. Germline V gene sequence: CDR1 MGHDK, CDR2 SYGVNS. CDR3 length: 14 amino acids. V gave up 6 bases and J gave up 12 bases; unmatched junction bases: 10.